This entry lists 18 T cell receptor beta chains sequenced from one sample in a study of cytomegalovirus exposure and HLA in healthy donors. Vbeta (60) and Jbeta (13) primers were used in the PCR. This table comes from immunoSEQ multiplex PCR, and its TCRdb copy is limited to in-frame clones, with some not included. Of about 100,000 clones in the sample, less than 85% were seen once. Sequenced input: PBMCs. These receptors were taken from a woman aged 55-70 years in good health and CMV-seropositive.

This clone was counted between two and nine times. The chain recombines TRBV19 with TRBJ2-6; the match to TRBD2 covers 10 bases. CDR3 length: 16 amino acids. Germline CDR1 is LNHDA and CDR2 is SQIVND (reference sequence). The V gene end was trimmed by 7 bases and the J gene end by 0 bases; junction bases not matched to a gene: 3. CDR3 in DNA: TGTGCCAGTACTCAGCGGGAGGGCTCTGGGGCCAACGTCCTGACTTTC. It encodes CASTQREGSGANVLTF.

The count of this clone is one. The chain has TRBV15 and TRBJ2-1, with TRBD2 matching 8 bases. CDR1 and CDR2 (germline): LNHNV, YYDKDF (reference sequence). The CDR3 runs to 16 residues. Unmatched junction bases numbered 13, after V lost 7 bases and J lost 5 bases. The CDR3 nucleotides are TGTGCCACCACCCGCGGCCTTGGCGGGAGGAACAATGAGCAGTTCTTC. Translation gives CATTRGLGGRNNEQFF.

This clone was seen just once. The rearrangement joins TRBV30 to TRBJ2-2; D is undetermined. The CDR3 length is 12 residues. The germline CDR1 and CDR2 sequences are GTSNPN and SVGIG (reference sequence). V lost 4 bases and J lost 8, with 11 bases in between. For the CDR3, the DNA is TGTGCCTGGACCTCGAGCCCTGGGGAGCTGTTTTTT. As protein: CAWTSSPGELFF. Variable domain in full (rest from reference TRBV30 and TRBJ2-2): SQTIHQWPATLVQPVGSPLSLECTVEGTSNPNLYWYRQAAGRGLQLLFYSVGIGQISSEVPQNLSASRPQDRQFILSSKKLLLSDSGFYLCAWTSSPGELFFGEGSRLTVL.

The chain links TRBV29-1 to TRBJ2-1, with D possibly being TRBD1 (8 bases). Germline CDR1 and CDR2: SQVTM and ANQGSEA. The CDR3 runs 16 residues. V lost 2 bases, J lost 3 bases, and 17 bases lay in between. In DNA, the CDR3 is TGCAGCGTTGAATACGGGAACAGGGGGGGCTACAATGAGCAGTTCTTC. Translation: CSVEYGNRGGYNEQFF.

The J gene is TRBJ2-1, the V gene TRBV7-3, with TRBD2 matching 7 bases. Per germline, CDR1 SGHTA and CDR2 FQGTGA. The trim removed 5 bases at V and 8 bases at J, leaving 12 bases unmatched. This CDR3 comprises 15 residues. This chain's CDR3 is CASSPSAWEGHEQFF. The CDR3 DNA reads TGTGCCAGCAGCCCTAGCGCCTGGGAGGGGCATGAGCAGTTCTTC.

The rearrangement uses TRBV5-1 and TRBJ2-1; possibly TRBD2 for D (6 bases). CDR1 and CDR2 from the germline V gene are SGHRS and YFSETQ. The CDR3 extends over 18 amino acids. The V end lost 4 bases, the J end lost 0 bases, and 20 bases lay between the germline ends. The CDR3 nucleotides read TGCGCCAGCAGCCCCGGGACTTCTCGCTTGGGCTCCTACAATGAGCAGTTCTTC. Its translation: CASSPGTSRLGSYNEQFF.

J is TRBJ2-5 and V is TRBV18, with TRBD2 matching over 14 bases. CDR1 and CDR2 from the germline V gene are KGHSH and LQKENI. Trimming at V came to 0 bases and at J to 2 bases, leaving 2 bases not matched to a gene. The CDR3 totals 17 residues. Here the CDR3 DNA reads TGTGCCAGCTCACCACCGGGACTAGCGGGAGTACAAGAGACCCAGTACTTC. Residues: CASSPPGLAGVQETQYF.

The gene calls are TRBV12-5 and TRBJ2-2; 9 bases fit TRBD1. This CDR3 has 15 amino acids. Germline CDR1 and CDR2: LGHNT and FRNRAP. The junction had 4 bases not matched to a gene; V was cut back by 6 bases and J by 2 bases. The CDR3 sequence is CASGQGQGNTGELFF. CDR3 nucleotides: TGTGCTAGTGGCCAGGGACAGGGCAACACCGGGGAGCTGTTTTTT.

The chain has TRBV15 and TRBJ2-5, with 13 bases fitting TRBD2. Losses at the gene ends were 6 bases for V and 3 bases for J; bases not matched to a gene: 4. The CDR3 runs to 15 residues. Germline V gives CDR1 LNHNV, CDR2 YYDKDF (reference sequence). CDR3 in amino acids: CATRDGLAGEETQYF. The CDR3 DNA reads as TGTGCCACCAGAGATGGACTAGCGGGAGAAGAGACCCAGTACTTC. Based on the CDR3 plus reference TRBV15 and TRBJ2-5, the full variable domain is DAMVIQNPRYQVTQFGKPVTLSCSQTLNHNVMYWYQQKSSQAPKLLFHYYDKDFNNEADTPDNFQSRRPNTSFCFLDIRSPGLGDTAMYLCATRDGLAGEETQYFGPGTRLLVL.

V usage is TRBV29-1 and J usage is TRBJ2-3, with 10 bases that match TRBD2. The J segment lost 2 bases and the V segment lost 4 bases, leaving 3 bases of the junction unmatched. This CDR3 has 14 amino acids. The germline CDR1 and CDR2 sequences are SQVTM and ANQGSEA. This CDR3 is CSVGLAGATDTQYF. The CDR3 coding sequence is TGCAGCGTTGGGCTAGCGGGAGCCACAGATACGCAGTATTTT.

DNA of the CDR3: TGTGCCATCACAACTACGGAGGGACCCTACGAGCAGTACTTC. Amino acids: CAITTTEGPYEQYF. The chain has TRBV10-3 and TRBJ2-7; D may be TRBD2 (6 bases). V was cut by 7 bases and J by 2 bases, with 15 bases left in between. This CDR3 comprises 14 residues. Germline-derived CDR1 and CDR2 are ENHRY and SYGVKD.

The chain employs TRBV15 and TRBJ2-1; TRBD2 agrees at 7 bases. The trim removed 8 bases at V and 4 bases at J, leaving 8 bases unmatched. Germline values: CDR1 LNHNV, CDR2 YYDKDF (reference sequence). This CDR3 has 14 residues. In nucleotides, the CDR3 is TGTGCCACCGCTTTGGCGGGAGCGTACAATGAGCAGTTCTTC. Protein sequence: CATALAGAYNEQFF. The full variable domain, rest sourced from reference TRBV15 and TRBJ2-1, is DAMVIQNPRYQVTQFGKPVTLSCSQTLNHNVMYWYQQKSSQAPKLLFHYYDKDFNNEADTPDNFQSRRPNTSFCFLDIRSPGLGDTAMYLCATALAGAYNEQFFGPGTRLTVL.

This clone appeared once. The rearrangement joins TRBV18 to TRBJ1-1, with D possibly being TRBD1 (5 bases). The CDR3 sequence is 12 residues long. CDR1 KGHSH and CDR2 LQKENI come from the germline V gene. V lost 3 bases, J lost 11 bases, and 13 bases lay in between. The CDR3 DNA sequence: TGTGCCAGCTCACCCAGGGATTTGGGCGCTTTCTTT. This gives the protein CASSPRDLGAFF.

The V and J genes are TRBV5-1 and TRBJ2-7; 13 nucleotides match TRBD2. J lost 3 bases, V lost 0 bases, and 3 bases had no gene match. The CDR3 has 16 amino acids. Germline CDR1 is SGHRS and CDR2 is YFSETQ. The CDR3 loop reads CASSLGLAGGNYEQYF. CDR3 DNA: TGCGCCAGCAGCTTGGGACTAGCGGGAGGTAACTACGAGCAGTACTTC.

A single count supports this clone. Here the CDR3 DNA reads TGTGCCAGCAGTGAAGCCATAGACAGGGTTACAGCTGAAGCTTTCTTT. Amino acid sequence: CASSEAIDRVTAEAFF. This rearrangement joins TRBV6-1 to TRBJ1-1, with 7 bases identical to TRBD1. CDR1 is MNHNS and CDR2 is SASEGT in the germline V gene. J was trimmed by 6 bases and V by 0 bases; bases with no gene match: 10. The length of the CDR3 is 16 residues.

CDR3 coding DNA: TGTGCCAGCAGCTTAGGACTGGAAGGGACCCAGTACTTC. Protein: CASSLGLEGTQYF. The chain carries TRBV11-1 and TRBJ2-5; D is uncertain. V was trimmed by 1 base and J by 7 bases, leaving 10 bases between them. Germline CDR1 SGHAT, CDR2 FQDESV (reference sequence). The CDR3 has 13 amino acids.

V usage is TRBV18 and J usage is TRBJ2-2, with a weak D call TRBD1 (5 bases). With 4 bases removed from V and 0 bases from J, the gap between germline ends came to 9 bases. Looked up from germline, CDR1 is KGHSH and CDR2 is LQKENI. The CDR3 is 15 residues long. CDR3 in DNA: TGTGCCAGCTCACGTGGGGCGGCGAACACCGGGGAGCTGTTTTTT. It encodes CASSRGAANTGELFF.

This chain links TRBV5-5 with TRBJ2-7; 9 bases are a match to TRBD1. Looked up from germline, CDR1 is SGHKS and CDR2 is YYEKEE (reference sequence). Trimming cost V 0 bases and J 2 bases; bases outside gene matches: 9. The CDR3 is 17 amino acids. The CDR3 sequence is CASSLAGWDREPYEQYF. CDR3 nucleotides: TGTGCCAGCAGCTTGGCCGGATGGGACAGGGAACCCTACGAGCAGTACTTC.